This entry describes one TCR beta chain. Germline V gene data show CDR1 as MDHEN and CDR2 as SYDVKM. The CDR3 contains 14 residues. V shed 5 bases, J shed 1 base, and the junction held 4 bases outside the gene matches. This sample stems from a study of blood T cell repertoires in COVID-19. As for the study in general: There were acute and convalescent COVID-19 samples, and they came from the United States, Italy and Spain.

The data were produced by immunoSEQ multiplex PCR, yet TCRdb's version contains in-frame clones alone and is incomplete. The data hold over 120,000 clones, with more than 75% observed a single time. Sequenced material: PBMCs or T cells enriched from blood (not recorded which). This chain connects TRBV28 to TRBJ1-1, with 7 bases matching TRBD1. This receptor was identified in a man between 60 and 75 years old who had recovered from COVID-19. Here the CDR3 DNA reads TGTGCCAGCAGTAACTACAGGGGGAACACTGAAGCTTTCTTT. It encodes CASSNYRGNTEAFF.